This T cell receptor beta chain is from a study of shared clonotypes between healthy human individuals. Study-wide results and limits: An expected dependence of interdonor clonotype sharing on sequencing depth was noted. Represented diversity (both genetic and exposure-history) was limited by the small number of donors.

A remark on this clone: Its antigen is not known. The sample has other DNA sequences that encode this CDR3 too.

CDR1 SGDLS and CDR2 YYNGEE come from the germline V gene. V dropped 0 bases and J dropped 0 bases, with 7 bases sitting between them. The CDR3 has 14 residues. The data were produced by immunoSEQ multiplex PCR, yet TCRdb's version contains in-frame clones alone and is incomplete. The table shows some 2,100,000 clones, with approximately 94% occurring only once. CD45RO-negative, CCR7-selected cells formed the naive CD8 fraction, which excluded terminally differentiated effector memory CD45RA+ cells. This chain links TRBV9 with TRBJ2-7; D is unresolved. This sequence originates from a man aged 18 to 35 in good health. Some clones in this sample may be carry-over from other donors' samples. Sequencing used naive CD8+ T cells from PBMCs. In DNA form, the CDR3 reads TGTGCCAGCAGCGTAGTCGGCAACTCCTACGAGCAGTACTTC. Amino acid sequence: CASSVVGNSYEQYF.